This T cell receptor (beta chain) was sequenced during a study of identical twins. Study results and limitations: Where out-of-frame alpha sequences were twin-shared, they showed excess low generation probability.

This clonotype was seen a few times. The antigen is unknown. This CDR3 comprises 11 residues. One entry per CDR3 protein results from TCRdb running MiXCR on the 5' RACE reads. The sample consists of roughly 250,000 distinct CDR3 sequences, about an eighth of them appearing once. The receptor was derived from a woman under 30 in good health. The sample comprised memory (CD45RO+) T cells sorted from blood. The chain recombines TRBV21-1 with TRBJ2-5. TRBV21-1 is marked as a pseudogene. The CDR3: CASSATVAQYF. In DNA form, the CDR3 reads TGTGCCAGCAGCGCCACAGTGGCCCAGTACTTC.